The rows below give T cell receptor beta chains drawn from one sample of a study of control samples from healthy donors and cancer patients. TCRdb keeps only in-frame clones here, not all; method: immunoSEQ multiplex PCR. The sample holds about 120,000 clones; roughly nine tenths are singletons and the top ten take about two fifths. Sequencing input: blood. Receptors were obtained from a man between 45 and 60 years old in good health. Both conserved end residues are trimmed from each CDR3. Fields, in order: D gene, V gene, J gene, CDR3 protein. The D gene is left open where the match is weak.

NA,TRBV4-3,TRBJ1-1,ASSQDRRGVNTEAF
NA,TRBV9,TRBJ2-7,ASSVAGGAQY
NA,TRBV5-1,TRBJ1-2,ASSPDGPYGYT
TRBD1,TRBV27,TRBJ1-5,ASSSDRGGQPQH
NA,TRBV11-2,TRBJ1-5,ASSLGGGQPQH
NA,TRBV11-2,TRBJ2-5,ASSQGGMGETQY
TRBD1,TRBV5-1,TRBJ2-5,ASSDQGQGAPETQY
NA,TRBV6-5,TRBJ2-7,ASSPQAYSSYEQY
TRBD2,TRBV20-1,TRBJ2-5,SASMSGGQETQY
TRBD1,TRBV5-6,TRBJ2-1,ASSLVGTGSYNEQF
NA,TRBV5-6,TRBJ2-6,ASSLAVVSGANVLT
NA,TRBV20-1,TRBJ2-3,SASSRGRLSSTDTQY
NA,TRBV5-1,TRBJ1-4,ASSWGGEDEKLF
NA,TRBV7-2,TRBJ1-2,ASSLGTAGGYT
NA,TRBV5-4,TRBJ2-2,ASRLSGATGELF
NA,TRBV3-1/TRBV3-2,TRBJ1-1,ASSQTPAEAF
NA,TRBV3-1/TRBV3-2,TRBJ1-1,ASSPYLSLNTEAF
TRBD2,TRBV27,TRBJ2-7,ASSSPGREKY
NA,TRBV4-2,TRBJ2-7,ASSPGPSGYEQY
NA,TRBV5-5,TRBJ1-3,ASSWGAGIANTIY
TRBD1,TRBV18,TRBJ1-5,ASSPGQLTNQPQH
NA,TRBV9,TRBJ1-2,ASSVGLVGSPGYGYT
NA,TRBV6-5,TRBJ1-2,ASSYLQGYGYT
TRBD1,TRBV18,TRBJ1-1,ASSLLDRAGTEAF
TRBD1,TRBV4-1,TRBJ2-6,ASEQGAGGANVLT
NA,TRBV5-6,TRBJ1-5,ASSLGGGLNQPQH
NA,TRBV12-3/TRBV12-4,TRBJ1-2,ASSAIGYT
TRBD2,TRBV15,TRBJ2-3,ATSRAEISSGGDTQY
NA,TRBV23-1,TRBJ1-2,ASSQRTLTARVNYGYT
NA,TRBV5-5,TRBJ2-1,ASSLDTPSYNEQF
TRBD1,TRBV29-1,TRBJ1-1,SARATGSNTEAF
NA,TRBV27,TRBJ2-7,ASSFIRGTYEQY
NA,TRBV29-1,TRBJ1-1,GSTGGTEAF
NA,TRBV7-9,TRBJ2-3,ASSLAITSTDTQY
NA,TRBV7-9,TRBJ1-3,ASSLVTPGSHTIY
TRBD1,TRBV7-2,TRBJ2-5,ASSLGGQGFQETQY
TRBD1,TRBV27,TRBJ1-3,ASSLSGRGPSGNTIY
TRBD1,TRBV7-9,TRBJ1-1,ASSRQGPGTEAF
NA,TRBV7-2,TRBJ2-7,ASRGDMIHEQY
NA,TRBV9,TRBJ1-1,ASSVDGGMVTEAF